A selection of T cell receptor beta chains follows, all from one sample in a study of T cells expressing NK-cell markers. TCRdb reprocessed the 5' RACE reads; each CDR3 protein has one entry and no DNA is given. Its listing shows some 300,000 distinct CDR3 sequences. The sample comprised blood T cells: a sorted CD56 or NKG2C T cell subset, CD4+ or CD8+ T cells, or bulk PBMC T cells (not recorded which). These receptor sequences come from a man between 18 and 35 years old in good health. The CDR3 runs from the conserved cysteine through the conserved F or W.

j_gene,v_gene,CDR3aa
TRBJ1-4,TRBV12-3/TRBV12-4,CASGTGVGYEKLFF
TRBJ2-3,TRBV12-3/TRBV12-4,CASSFPREGRDTQYF
TRBJ2-5,TRBV14,CASSHPGGDIPYQETQYF
TRBJ2-7,TRBV3-1,CASSPLTGGEQYF
TRBJ2-3,TRBV7-9,CAVGMGPGDTQYF
TRBJ2-7,TRBV20-1,CSARERGRALSEQYF
TRBJ2-3,TRBV20-1,CSARGAGRGADTQYF
TRBJ2-7,TRBV20-1,CSAPEVTNYEQYF
TRBJ2-3,TRBV11-2,CASSLNPSRDTQYF
TRBJ2-1,TRBV29-1,CSVDTRRLAYNEQFF
TRBJ1-1,TRBV29-1,CSVENPVKMNTEAFF
TRBJ2-1,TRBV27,CASSPRTTGAEQFF
TRBJ1-2,TRBV11-2,CASSDRRFNYGYTF
TRBJ2-1,TRBV29-1,CSVAGTTTYNEQFF
TRBJ1-1,TRBV6-5,CASTSQGGLNTEAFF
TRBJ2-7,TRBV7-8,CASSTQSYEQYF
TRBJ1-2,TRBV28,CASSFGSNYGYTF
TRBJ2-1,TRBV5-1,CASSLATGQGASRFF
TRBJ2-5,TRBV7-9,CASSLVERIQTQYF
TRBJ2-5,TRBV7-9,CASSFVAGVGQETQYF
TRBJ1-5,TRBV20-1,CSARTGAPASQHF
TRBJ2-5,TRBV12-3/TRBV12-4,CASSHMSPQGGETQYF
TRBJ1-5,TRBV20-1,CSARKGQGGNQPQHF
TRBJ1-2,TRBV7-2,CASSPDAVAGYTF
TRBJ2-5,TRBV4-2,CASSQSTSGRGTQYF
TRBJ2-1,TRBV3-1,CASSPRGERWNEQFF
TRBJ2-5,TRBV4-2,CASSQPHEQSWYF